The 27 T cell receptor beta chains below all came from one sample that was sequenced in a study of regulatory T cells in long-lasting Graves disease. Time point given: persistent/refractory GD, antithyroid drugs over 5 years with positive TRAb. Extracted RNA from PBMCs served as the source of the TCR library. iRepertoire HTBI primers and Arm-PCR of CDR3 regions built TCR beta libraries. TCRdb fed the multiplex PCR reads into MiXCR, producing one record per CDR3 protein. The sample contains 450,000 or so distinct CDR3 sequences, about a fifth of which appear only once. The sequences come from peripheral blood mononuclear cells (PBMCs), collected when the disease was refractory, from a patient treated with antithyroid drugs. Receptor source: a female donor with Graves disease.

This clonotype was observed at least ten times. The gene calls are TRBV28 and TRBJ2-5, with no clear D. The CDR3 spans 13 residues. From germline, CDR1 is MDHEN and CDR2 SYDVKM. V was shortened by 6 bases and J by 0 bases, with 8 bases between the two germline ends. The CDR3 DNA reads TGTGCCAGCAGGGTCGGGTACCAAGAGACCCAGTACTTC. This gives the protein CASRVGYQETQYF.

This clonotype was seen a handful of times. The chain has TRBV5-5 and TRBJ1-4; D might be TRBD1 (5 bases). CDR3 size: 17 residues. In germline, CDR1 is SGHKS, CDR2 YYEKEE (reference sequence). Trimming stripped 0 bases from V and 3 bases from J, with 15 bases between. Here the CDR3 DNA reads TGTGCCAGCAGCTTGGCCGATGGGGGACCTCCTAATGAAAAACTGTTTTTT. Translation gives CASSLADGGPPNEKLFF. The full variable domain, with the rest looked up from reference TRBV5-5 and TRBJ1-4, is DAGVTQSPTHLIKTRGQQVTLRCSPISGHKSVSWYQQVLGQGPQFIFQYYEKEERGRGNFPDRFSARQFPNYSSELNVNALLLGDSALYLCASSLADGGPPNEKLFFGSGTQLSVL.

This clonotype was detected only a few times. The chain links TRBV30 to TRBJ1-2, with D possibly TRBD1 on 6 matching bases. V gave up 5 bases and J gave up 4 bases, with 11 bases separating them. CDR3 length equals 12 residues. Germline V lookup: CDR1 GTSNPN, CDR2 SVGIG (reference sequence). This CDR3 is CAWQTGTYGYTF. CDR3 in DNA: TGTGCCTGGCAAACAGGGACCTATGGCTACACCTTC.

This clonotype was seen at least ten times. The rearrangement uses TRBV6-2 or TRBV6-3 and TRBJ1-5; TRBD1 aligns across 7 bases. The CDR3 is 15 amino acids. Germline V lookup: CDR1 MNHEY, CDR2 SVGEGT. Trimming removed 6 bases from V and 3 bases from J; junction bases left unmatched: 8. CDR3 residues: CASRTGNRLNQPQHF. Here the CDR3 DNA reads TGTGCCAGCAGGACAGGGAACCGACTCAATCAGCCCCAGCATTTT.

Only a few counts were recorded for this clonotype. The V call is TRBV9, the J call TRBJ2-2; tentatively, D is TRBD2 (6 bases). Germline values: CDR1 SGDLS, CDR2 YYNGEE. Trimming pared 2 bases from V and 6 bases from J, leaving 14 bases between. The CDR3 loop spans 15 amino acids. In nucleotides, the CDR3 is TGTGCCAGCAGCGTTAGGGCGGGAAGTTCCGGGGAGCTGTTTTTT. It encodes CASSVRAGSSGELFF. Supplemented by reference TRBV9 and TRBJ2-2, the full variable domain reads DSGVTQTPKHLITATGQRVTLRCSPRSGDLSVYWYQQSLDQGLQFLIQYYNGEERAKGNILERFSAQQFPDLHSELNLSSLELGDSALYFCASSVRAGSSGELFFGEGSRLTVL.

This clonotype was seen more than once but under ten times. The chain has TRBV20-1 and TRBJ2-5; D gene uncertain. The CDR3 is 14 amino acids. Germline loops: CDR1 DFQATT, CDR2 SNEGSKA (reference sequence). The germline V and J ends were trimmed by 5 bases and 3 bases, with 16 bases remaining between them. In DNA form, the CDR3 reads TGCAGTGCTTCCCCCGTTAGAGGCGAAGAGACCCAGTACTTC. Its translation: CSASPVRGEETQYF.

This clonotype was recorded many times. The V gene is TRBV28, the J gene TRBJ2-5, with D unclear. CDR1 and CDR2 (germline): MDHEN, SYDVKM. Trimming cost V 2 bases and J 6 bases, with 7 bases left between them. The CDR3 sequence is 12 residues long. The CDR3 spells CASSLPAQTQYF. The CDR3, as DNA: TGTGCCAGCAGTTTACCTGCGCAGACCCAGTACTTC.

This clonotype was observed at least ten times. This CDR3 reads CSARGWLAEAYEQYF. DNA for the CDR3: TGCAGTGCTAGGGGGTGGCTAGCGGAAGCCTACGAGCAGTACTTC. The rearrangement uses TRBV20-1 and TRBJ2-7; 7 bases fit TRBD2. The V segment lost 3 bases and the J segment 2 bases; nucleotides outside the gene matches: 10. Germline lookup yields CDR1 DFQATT and CDR2 SNEGSKA (reference sequence). CDR3 length: 15 amino acids.

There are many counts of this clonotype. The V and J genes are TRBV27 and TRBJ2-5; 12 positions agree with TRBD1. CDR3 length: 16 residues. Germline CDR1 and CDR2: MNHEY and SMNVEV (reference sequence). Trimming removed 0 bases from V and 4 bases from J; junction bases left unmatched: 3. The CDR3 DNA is TGTGCCAGCAGTTTATCCGGGACAGGGGGCGGAGAGACCCAGTACTTC. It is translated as CASSLSGTGGGETQYF.

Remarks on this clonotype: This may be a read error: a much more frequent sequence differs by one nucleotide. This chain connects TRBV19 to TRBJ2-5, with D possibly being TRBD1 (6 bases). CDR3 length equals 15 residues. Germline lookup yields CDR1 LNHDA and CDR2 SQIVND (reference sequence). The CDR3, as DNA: TGTGCCCGTAGGGGCCAGGGGAGAGCGAGGGAGACCCAGTACTTC. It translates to CARRGQGRARETQYF.

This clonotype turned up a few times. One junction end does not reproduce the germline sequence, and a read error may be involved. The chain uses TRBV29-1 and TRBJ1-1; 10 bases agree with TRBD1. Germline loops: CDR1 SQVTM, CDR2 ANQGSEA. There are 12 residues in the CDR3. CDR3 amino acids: CSVGQGATKAFF. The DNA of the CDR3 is TGCAGCGTTGGACAGGGGGCCACTAAAGCTTTCTTT.

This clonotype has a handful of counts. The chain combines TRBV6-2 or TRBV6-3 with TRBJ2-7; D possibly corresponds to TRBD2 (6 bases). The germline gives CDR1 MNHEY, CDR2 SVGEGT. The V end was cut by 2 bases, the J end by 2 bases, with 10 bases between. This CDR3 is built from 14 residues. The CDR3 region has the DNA TGTGCCAGCAGTTACGAGGGACTCCCCTACGAGCAGTACTTC. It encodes CASSYEGLPYEQYF.

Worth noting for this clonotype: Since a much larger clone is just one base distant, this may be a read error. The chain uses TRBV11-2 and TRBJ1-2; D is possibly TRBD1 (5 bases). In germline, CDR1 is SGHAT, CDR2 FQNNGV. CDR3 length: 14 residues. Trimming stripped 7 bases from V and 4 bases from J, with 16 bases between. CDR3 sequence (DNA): TGTGCCAGCAATACGGGGCACAAGGCCTATGGCTACACCTTC. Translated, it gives CASNTGHKAYGYTF.

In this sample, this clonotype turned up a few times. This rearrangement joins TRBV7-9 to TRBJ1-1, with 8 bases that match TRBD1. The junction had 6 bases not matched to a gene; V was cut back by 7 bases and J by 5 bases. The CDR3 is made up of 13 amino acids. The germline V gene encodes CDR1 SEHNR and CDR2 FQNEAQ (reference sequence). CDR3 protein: CASTTTGGTEAFF. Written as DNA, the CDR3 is TGTGCCAGCACAACTACAGGGGGGACTGAAGCTTTCTTT.

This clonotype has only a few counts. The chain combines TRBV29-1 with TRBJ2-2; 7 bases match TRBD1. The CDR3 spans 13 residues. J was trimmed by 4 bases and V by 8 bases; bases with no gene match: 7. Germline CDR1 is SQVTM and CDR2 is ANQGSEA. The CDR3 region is CSSQGQFTGELFF. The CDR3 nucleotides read TGCAGCTCCCAGGGACAGTTCACCGGGGAGCTGTTTTTT.

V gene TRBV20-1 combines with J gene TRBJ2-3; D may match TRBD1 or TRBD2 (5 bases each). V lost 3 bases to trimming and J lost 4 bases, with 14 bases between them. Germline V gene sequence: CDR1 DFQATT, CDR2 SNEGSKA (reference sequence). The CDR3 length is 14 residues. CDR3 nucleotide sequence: TGCAGTGCTAGGCCGGCAGGGAGATCAGATACGCAGTATTTT. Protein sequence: CSARPAGRSDTQYF.

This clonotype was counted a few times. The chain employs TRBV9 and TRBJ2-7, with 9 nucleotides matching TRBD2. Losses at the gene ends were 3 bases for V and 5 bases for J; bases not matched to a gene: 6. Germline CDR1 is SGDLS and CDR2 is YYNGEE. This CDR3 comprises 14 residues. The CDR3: CASSARTSVDEQYF. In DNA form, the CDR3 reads TGTGCCAGCAGCGCGAGGACTAGCGTCGACGAGCAGTACTTC.

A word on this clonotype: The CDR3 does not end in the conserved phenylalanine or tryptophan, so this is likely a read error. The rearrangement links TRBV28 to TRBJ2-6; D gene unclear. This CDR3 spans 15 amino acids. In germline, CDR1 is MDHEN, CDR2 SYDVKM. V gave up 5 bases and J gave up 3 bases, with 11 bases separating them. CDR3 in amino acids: CASSPPGVGANVLTS. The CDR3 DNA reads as TGTGCCAGCAGTCCCCCTGGGGTTGGGGCCAACGTCCTGACTTCC.

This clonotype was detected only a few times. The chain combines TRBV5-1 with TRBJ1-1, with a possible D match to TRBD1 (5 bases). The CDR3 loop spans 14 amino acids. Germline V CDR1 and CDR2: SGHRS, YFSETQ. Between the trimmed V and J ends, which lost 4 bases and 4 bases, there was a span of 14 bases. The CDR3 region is CASSGRGGVTEAFF. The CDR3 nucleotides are TGCGCCAGCAGCGGCCGGGGGGGGGTCACTGAAGCTTTCTTT.

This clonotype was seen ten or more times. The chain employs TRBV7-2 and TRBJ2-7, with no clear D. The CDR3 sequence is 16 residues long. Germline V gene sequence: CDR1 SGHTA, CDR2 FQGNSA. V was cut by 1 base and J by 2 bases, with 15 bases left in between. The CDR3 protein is CASSLEAHVVPYEQYF. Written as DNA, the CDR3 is TGTGCCAGCAGCTTAGAAGCGCACGTGGTCCCCTACGAGCAGTACTTC.

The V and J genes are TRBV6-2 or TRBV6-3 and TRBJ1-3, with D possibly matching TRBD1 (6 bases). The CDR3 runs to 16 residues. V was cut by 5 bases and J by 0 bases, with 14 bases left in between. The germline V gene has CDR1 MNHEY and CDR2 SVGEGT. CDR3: CASSDPGQSSGNTIYF. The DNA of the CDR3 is TGTGCCAGCAGTGATCCGGGACAAAGCTCTGGAAACACCATATATTTT.

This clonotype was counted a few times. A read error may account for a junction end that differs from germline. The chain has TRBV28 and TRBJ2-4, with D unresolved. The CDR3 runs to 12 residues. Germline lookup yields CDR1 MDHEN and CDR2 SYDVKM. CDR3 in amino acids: CASRPPEKDPIF. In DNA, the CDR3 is TGTGCCAGCAGGCCCCCAGAGAAGGACCCGATCTTC.

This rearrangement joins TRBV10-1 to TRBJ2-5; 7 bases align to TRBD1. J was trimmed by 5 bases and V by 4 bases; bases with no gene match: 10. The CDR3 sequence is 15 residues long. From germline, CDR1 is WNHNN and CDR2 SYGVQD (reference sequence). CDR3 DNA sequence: TGCGCCAGCAGTGTGAGCAGGGGGTCGGGGGAGACCCAGTACTTC. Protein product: CASSVSRGSGETQYF.

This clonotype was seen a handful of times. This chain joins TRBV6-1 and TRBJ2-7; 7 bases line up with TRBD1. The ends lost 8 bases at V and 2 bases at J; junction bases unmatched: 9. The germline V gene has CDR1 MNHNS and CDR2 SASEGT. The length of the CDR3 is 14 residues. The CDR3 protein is CASLPRTGTYEQYF. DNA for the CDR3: TGTGCCAGCCTCCCTCGGACAGGCACCTACGAGCAGTACTTC.

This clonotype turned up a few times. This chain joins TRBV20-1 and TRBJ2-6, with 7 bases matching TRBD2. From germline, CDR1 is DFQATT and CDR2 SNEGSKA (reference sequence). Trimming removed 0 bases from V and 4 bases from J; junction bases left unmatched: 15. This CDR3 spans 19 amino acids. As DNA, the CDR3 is TGCAGTGCTAGAGACCGGCTATTTTGGCGGGAGTACGGGGCCAACGTCCTGACTTTC. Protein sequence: CSARDRLFWREYGANVLTF.

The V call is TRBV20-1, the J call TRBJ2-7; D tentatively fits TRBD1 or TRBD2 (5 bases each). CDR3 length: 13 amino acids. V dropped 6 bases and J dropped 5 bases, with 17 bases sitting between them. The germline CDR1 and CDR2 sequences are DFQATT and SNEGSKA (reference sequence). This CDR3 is CSAPGPLVHEQYF. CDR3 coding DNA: TGCAGTGCCCCGGGGCCTCTGGTTCACGAGCAGTACTTC.

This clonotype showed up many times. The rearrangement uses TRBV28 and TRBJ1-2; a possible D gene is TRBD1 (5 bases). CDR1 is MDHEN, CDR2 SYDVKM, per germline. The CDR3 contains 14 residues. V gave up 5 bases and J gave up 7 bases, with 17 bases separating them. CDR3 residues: CASSPRDRKSGYTF. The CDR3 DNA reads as TGTGCCAGCAGTCCTCGGGACCGTAAAAGTGGCTACACCTTC.